These 9 T cell receptor beta chains came from one sample sequenced in a study of OX40 agonist ivuxolimab in advanced cancers. Libraries were constructed by the immunoSEQ multiplex PCR assay. What TCRdb holds here is the immuneACCESS table cut down to in-frame rearrangements. Part of the clones is not present; checked against another copy, under half of the missing clones reflect an unresolved V gene, and the others are unexplained. A total of 100,000 or so clones appear in this sample, more than 85% of them only once. The top ten constitute 3% to 3.5% of the sample. The sequencing used CD4+ or CD8+ T cells sorted from blood, collected in a trial of the OX40 agonist ivuxolimab. The receptors were sampled from an adult with an advanced solid tumor such as melanoma, head and neck, liver or kidney cancer.

This chain connects TRBV6-1 to TRBJ2-1; TRBD2 aligns across 13 bases. Germline V lookup: CDR1 MNHNS, CDR2 SASEGT. This CDR3 comprises 17 residues. The J segment lost 5 bases and the V segment lost 4 bases, leaving 8 bases of the junction unmatched. CDR3 in amino acids: CASSAGLAGVKNNEQFF. CDR3 sequence (DNA): TGTGCCAGCAGTGCAGGACTAGCGGGAGTAAAAAACAATGAGCAGTTCTTC.

V and J are TRBV28 and TRBJ1-3; no reliable D call. This CDR3 region has 16 residues. Germline V lookup: CDR1 MDHEN, CDR2 SYDVKM. V lost 0 bases, J lost 0 bases, and 9 bases lay in between. The DNA of the CDR3 is TGTGCCAGCAGTTTATGGAGTAGGTACTCTGGAAACACCATATATTTT. Protein product: CASSLWSRYSGNTIYF.

This rearrangement joins TRBV27 to TRBJ2-1; the D gene is possibly TRBD2 (6 bases). Germline CDR1 and CDR2: MNHEY and SMNVEV (reference sequence). Trimming pared 2 bases from V and 8 bases from J, leaving 10 bases between. CDR3 size: 13 residues. The CDR3: CASSLLASDEQFF. In nucleotides, the CDR3 is TGTGCCAGCAGTTTACTTGCTAGCGATGAGCAGTTCTTC.

J is TRBJ2-3 and V is TRBV27; 7 bases line up with TRBD2. Unmatched junction bases numbered 6, after V lost 5 bases and J lost 1 base. This CDR3 is built from 15 residues. Per the germline V gene, CDR1 is MNHEY and CDR2 is SMNVEV (reference sequence). The CDR3 is CASSRVAGGTDTQYF. DNA for the CDR3: TGTGCCAGCAGTCGGGTGGCGGGAGGCACAGATACGCAGTATTTT.

V is TRBV7-9 and J is TRBJ2-3; 11 bases are shared with TRBD2. V shed 4 bases, J shed 6 bases, and the junction held 9 bases outside the gene matches. Germline V gives CDR1 SEHNR, CDR2 FQNEAQ (reference sequence). The length of the CDR3 is 16 residues. The CDR3 sequence is CASSSFRLAGTDTQYF. Written as DNA, the CDR3 is TGTGCCAGCAGCTCTTTCCGACTAGCGGGAACGGATACGCAGTATTTT.

This clone was seen just once. This chain connects TRBV6-1 to TRBJ2-7, with D perhaps matching TRBD2 (5 bases). Germline V gene lookup returns CDR1 MNHNS and CDR2 SASEGT. V gave up 2 bases and J gave up 4 bases, with 15 bases separating them. There are 15 residues in the CDR3. CDR3 loop: CASSEKGGRLYEQYF. The CDR3 coding sequence is TGTGCCAGCAGTGAAAAAGGCGGCAGACTATACGAGCAGTACTTC.

This clone appeared a few times. This sequence joins TRBV30 and TRBJ1-6; D is perhaps TRBD1 (6 bases). V gave up 1 base and J gave up 14 bases, with 15 bases separating them. The CDR3 is 13 amino acids. CDR1 and CDR2 from the germline V gene are GTSNPN and SVGIG (reference sequence). The CDR3 nucleotides read TGTGCCTGGAGTGAAGGGGCCAGGGGCACCCTCCACTTT. Its translation: CAWSEGARGTLHF.

The chain joins TRBV9 to TRBJ2-3, with 12 bases aligning to TRBD2. The ends lost 3 bases at V and 2 bases at J; junction bases unmatched: 7. This CDR3 is built from 17 residues. Germline assignment: CDR1 SGDLS and CDR2 YYNGEE. CDR3 bases: TGTGCCAGCAGCGACCCGACTAGCGGGGGCCCCACAGATACGCAGTATTTT. Translating gives CASSDPTSGGPTDTQYF.

The V call is TRBV4-3, the J call TRBJ2-2; 7 nucleotides agree with TRBD2. V shed 3 bases, J shed 0 bases, and the junction held 4 bases outside the gene matches. The CDR3 runs 16 residues. The germline V gene has CDR1 LGHNA and CDR2 YSLEER. As DNA, the CDR3 is TGCGCCAGCAGCCAGAGAGCGGGGACGAACACCGGGGAGCTGTTTTTT. This sequence encodes CASSQRAGTNTGELFF.